Reported below is one T cell receptor beta chain. V lost 4 bases and J lost 2, with 11 bases in between. The CDR3 has 14 residues. Germline lookup yields CDR1 SNHLY and CDR2 FYNNEI. This entry belongs to a study of blood T cell repertoires in COVID-19. As for the study in general: PBMCs, B-cell-depleted T cells, or T cells provided the cDNA or gDNA that made up the material.

The method was immunoSEQ multiplex PCR; TCRdb's version includes in-frame clones alone and lacks a portion of them. The repertoire holds 300,000 to 350,000 clones, with approximately 91% as singletons. The TCR originated in a woman in her twenties or thirties who had been exposed to COVID-19. Sequences were obtained from PBMCs or T cells enriched from blood (not recorded which). This chain uses TRBV2 with TRBJ2-5, with D possibly matching TRBD2 (6 bases). CDR3 residues: CASSALGRQETQYF. In nucleotides, the CDR3 is TGTGCCAGCAGTGCTCTAGGGAGGCAAGAGACCCAGTACTTC. Full variable domain (outside the CDR3, taken from reference TRBV2 and TRBJ2-5): EPEVTQTPSHQVTQMGQEVILRCVPISNHLYFYWYRQILGQKVEFLVSFYNNEISEKSEIFDDQFSVERPDGSNFTLKIRSTKLEDSAMYFCASSALGRQETQYFGPGTRLLVL.